The 4 T cell receptor beta chains presented below share a single source sample, sequenced in a study of identical twins. TCRdb recomputed calls from the 5' RACE reads with MiXCR, one row per CDR3 protein. The sample carries 600,000 to 850,000 distinct CDR3 sequences, 15% to 20% recorded once. The sample was also reused in another study, on T cells expressing NK-cell markers.

The specimen sequenced was PBMCs. All receptors derive from a woman aged 18-29 years in good health.

The rearrangement joins TRBV5-5 to TRBJ1-2; D is perhaps TRBD1 (5 bases). Looked up from germline, CDR1 is SGHKS and CDR2 is YYEKEE (reference sequence). The CDR3 has 14 amino acids. Trimming removed 0 bases from V and 4 bases from J, with 10 bases in between. The CDR3 loop is CASSLGEGFYGYTF. The CDR3 coding sequence is TGTGCCAGCAGCTTGGGAGAGGGGTTCTATGGCTACACCTTC.

This clonotype was picked up a small number of times. The gene calls are TRBV20-1 and TRBJ2-3; possibly TRBD1 for D (6 bases). Germline CDR1 and CDR2: DFQATT and SNEGSKA (reference sequence). There are 14 residues in the CDR3. V lost 6 bases, J lost 2 bases, and 15 bases lay in between. This CDR3 is CSADTGLDTDTQYF. In DNA, the CDR3 is TGCAGTGCGGATACAGGGTTGGACACAGATACGCAGTATTTT.

CDR3 region: CASIGGGPNTGELFF. DNA of the CDR3: TGTGCCAGCATAGGAGGGGGCCCTAACACCGGGGAGCTGTTTTTT. The gene calls are TRBV25-1 and TRBJ2-2; maybe TRBD1 (7 bases). The CDR3 is 15 amino acids. Between the trimmed V and J ends, which lost 7 bases and 2 bases, there was a span of 14 bases. Germline loops: CDR1 MGHDK, CDR2 SYGVNS.

A few counts support this clonotype. The chain joins TRBV10-1 to TRBJ2-7, with 7 bases lining up with TRBD2. Unmatched junction bases numbered 4, after V lost 3 bases and J lost 5 bases. The CDR3 sequence is 13 residues long. Germline CDR1 is WNHNN and CDR2 is SYGVQD (reference sequence). The CDR3 region has the DNA TGCGCCAGCAGTGACCTCCGGGGGGACGAGCAGTACTTC. Translating it yields CASSDLRGDEQYF.